This T cell receptor (beta chain) appears in the sequencing data of a study of blood T cell repertoires in COVID-19. On the study more broadly: The study drew acute and convalescent COVID-19 samples from the United States, Italy and Spain. T cells, B-cell-depleted T cells, or PBMCs supplied cDNA or gDNA.

Recruitment covered 20 to 25 US areas and drew participants whose ages spanned roughly 18 to 100 years. In the original workflow: For nucleated cells, counts were estimated from reference gene primer amplification. Here immunoSEQ multiplex PCR was the method, and the copy in TCRdb shows in-frame clones only, minus some. V and J calls and clone size are given by that table; D and trimming were obtained from the DNA. The sample lists 150,000 to 200,000 clones, roughly 87% occurring once. Germline CDR1 and CDR2: LNHDA and SQIVND (reference sequence). V was shortened by 3 bases and J by 2 bases, with 14 bases between the two germline ends. This CDR3 comprises 15 residues.

The clonotype originates from a human donor with acute COVID-19. The donor label of this sample is uncertain. Sequencing was performed on PBMCs or T cells enriched from blood (not recorded which). This chain uses TRBV19 with TRBJ2-7; tentatively, D is TRBD1 (6 bases). The CDR3 protein is CASSIRGSSTYEQYF. The CDR3 region has the DNA TGTGCCAGTAGTATCAGGGGCAGCTCTACCTACGAGCAGTACTTC.